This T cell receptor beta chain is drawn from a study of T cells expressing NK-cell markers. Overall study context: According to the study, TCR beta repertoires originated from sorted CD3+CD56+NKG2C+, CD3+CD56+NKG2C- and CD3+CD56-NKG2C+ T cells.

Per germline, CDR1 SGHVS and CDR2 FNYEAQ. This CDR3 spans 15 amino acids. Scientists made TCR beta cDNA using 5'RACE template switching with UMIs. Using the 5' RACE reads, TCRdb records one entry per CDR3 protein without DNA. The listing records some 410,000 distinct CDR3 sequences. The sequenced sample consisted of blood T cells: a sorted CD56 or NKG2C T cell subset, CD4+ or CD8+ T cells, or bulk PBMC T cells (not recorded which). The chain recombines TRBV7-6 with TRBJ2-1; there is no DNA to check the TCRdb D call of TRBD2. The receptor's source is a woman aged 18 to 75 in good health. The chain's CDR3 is CASSPGPAGSSEQFF.